This T cell receptor beta chain was identified in a study of T cells after yellow fever vaccination. Overall study: Libraries from low-cell-number fractions were prepared with the SMART-Seq v4 Ultra Low Input RNA kit. Regarding the study as a whole: Abundant clonotypes from the bulk population could get into FACS-sorted repertoires as contaminants. Clones from primary vaccination mostly reappeared after the booster (less than 98% CD4, approximately 88% CD8).

In its sample, this clonotype was seen many times. The antigen is undetermined. The authors made TCR cDNA by 5'RACE template switching, adding a universal primer site and UMIs. TCRdb itself ran the 5' RACE reads through MiXCR, one entry per CDR3 protein. The sample includes about 340,000 distinct CDR3 sequences, approximately 3.9% of them seen just once. This clonotype was obtained from a man between 18 and 29 years old who received the YFV17D yellow fever vaccine. The specimen was PBMCs, collected 5 days after the yellow fever booster vaccination.

The CDR3: CASSPHLTTETQYF. The CDR3 DNA reads TGTGCCAGCAGCCCTCATCTGACTACAGAGACCCAGTACTTC. The chain has TRBV9 and TRBJ2-5; D is perhaps TRBD2 (5 bases). V lost 4 bases and J 4 bases, leaving 14 bases between the germline ends. CDR3 length: 14 amino acids. Germline V gene data show CDR1 as SGDLS and CDR2 as YYNGEE.